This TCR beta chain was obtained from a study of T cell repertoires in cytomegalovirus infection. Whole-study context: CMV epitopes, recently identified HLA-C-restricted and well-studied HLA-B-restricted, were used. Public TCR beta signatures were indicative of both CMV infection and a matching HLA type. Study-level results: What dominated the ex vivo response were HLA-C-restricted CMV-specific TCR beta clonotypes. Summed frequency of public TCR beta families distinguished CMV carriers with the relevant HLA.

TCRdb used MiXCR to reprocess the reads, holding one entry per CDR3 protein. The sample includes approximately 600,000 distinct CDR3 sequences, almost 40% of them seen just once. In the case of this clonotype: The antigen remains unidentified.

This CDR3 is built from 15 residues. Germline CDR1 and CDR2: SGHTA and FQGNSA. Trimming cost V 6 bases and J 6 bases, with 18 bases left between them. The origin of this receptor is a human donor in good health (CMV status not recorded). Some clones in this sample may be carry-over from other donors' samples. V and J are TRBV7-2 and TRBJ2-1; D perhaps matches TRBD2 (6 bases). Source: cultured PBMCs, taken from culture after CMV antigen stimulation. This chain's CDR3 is CASRIWGGPANEQFF. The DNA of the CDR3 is TGTGCCAGCAGGATTTGGGGAGGCCCCGCCAATGAGCAGTTCTTC.